A selection of T cell receptor beta chains follows, all from one sample in a study of shared clonotypes between healthy human individuals. TCRdb's copy holds only in-frame clones and misses some; the assay was immunoSEQ multiplex PCR. The repertoire holds about 490,000 clones, with less than 80% as singletons. The sequencing input was PBMCs. These TCRs come from a woman aged 40 to 50 in good health. Some clones in this sample may be carry-over from other donors' samples. Both conserved end residues are part of each CDR3. The D gene is left open where the match is weak. A row's size may be missing; if present it is once, few, many or a size class.

D gene,V gene,J gene,clone size,CDR3 protein,CDR3 DNA
.,TRBV11-2,TRBJ2-7,.,CASSLDWGTVLSYEQYF,TGTGCCAGCAGCTTAGATTGGGGGACGGTACTCTCCTACGAGCAGTACTTC
.,TRBV6-6,TRBJ1-3,once,CASRSGGSGNTIYF,TGTGCCAGCCGGTCAGGCGGATCTGGAAACACCATATATTTT
.,TRBV20-1,TRBJ2-4,.,CSARPRHIQYF,TGCAGTGCTAGGCCGCGACACATTCAGTACTTC
TRBD2,TRBV28,TRBJ2-1,.,CASSRTSGRASYGNEQFF,TGTGCCAGCAGCCGGACTAGCGGGAGGGCGTCCTACGGCAATGAGCAGTTCTTC
.,TRBV4-1,TRBJ1-3,.,CASSHWGFGNTIYF,TGCGCCAGCAGTCACTGGGGTTTTGGAAACACCATATATTTT
.,TRBV10-3,TRBJ1-1,few,CAIRGMNTEAFF,TGTGCCATCAGGGGAATGAACACTGAAGCTTTCTTT
.,TRBV7-9,TRBJ1-4,many,CASSLEGIRRDSTNEKLFF,TGTGCCAGCAGCTTAGAGGGGATCAGGCGAGACTCAACTAATGAAAAACTGTTTTTT
.,TRBV7-9,TRBJ1-2,.,CASSLSGANYGYTF,TGTGCCAGCAGCTTATCCGGAGCTAACTATGGCTACACCTTC
TRBD1,TRBV2,TRBJ1-1,few,CASSDPRTGNTEAFF,TGTGCCAGCAGTGACCCTCGGACAGGGAACACTGAAGCTTTCTTT
.,TRBV15,TRBJ2-3,.,CAISVGATRRTDTQYF,TGTGCCATCAGCGTCGGTGCGACCCGACGCACAGATACGCAGTATTTT
.,TRBV4-2,TRBJ2-2,.,CASSQGVDYNTGELFF,TGTGCCAGCAGCCAAGGGGTGGACTACAACACCGGGGAGCTGTTTTTT
.,TRBV4-2,TRBJ1-2,.,CASSQDHTAAYGYTF,TGTGCCAGCAGCCAAGATCATACAGCTGCCTATGGCTACACCTTC
TRBD1,TRBV25-1,TRBJ2-4,.,CADRVTKNIQYF,TGTGCGGACAGGGTTACCAAAAACATTCAGTACTTC
.,TRBV4-2,TRBJ2-2,.,CASSQDQAGQNTGELFF,TGTGCCAGCAGCCAAGATCAGGCAGGCCAGAACACCGGGGAGCTGTTTTTT
.,TRBV7-2,TRBJ1-4,.,CASSLRVPMRTNEKLFF,TGTGCCAGCAGCCTAAGAGTCCCAATGCGGACTAATGAAAAACTGTTTTTT
TRBD1,TRBV14,TRBJ2-6,.,CASSYRGFGANVLTF,TGTGCCAGCAGCTACAGGGGGTTTGGGGCCAACGTCCTGACTTTC
.,TRBV27,TRBJ2-7,.,CASSFGEQYF,TGTGCCAGCAGTTTTGGCGAGCAGTACTTC
.,TRBV2,TRBJ2-7,.,CASRFDRQPFYEQYF,TGTGCCAGCAGGTTCGACAGGCAACCTTTCTACGAGCAGTACTTC
.,TRBV6-1,TRBJ2-5,.,CASSEGDIQETQYF,TGTGCCAGCAGTGAGGGGGACATCCAAGAGACCCAGTACTTC
.,TRBV7-6,TRBJ1-2,.,CASSLVRGGNDGYTF,TGTGCCAGCAGCTTAGTTCGGGGAGGAAACGATGGCTACACCTTC
.,TRBV28,TRBJ1-1,.,CASRSTGFSEAFF,TGTGCCAGCAGATCTACAGGGTTTTCTGAAGCTTTCTTT
.,TRBV18,TRBJ2-5,.,CASSPTSPPQETQYF,TGTGCCAGCTCACCAACTAGTCCGCCGCAAGAGACCCAGTACTTC
.,TRBV18,TRBJ2-1,.,CASSPTGGDNEQFF,TGTGCCAGCTCACCTACCGGAGGGGACAATGAGCAGTTCTTC
.,TRBV7-2,TRBJ2-7,.,CASSLAYGSYEQYF,TGTGCCAGCAGCTTAGCCTACGGATCCTACGAGCAGTACTTC
.,TRBV4-2,TRBJ1-5,once,CASSQDWKDSNQPQHF,TGTGCCAGCAGCCAAGATTGGAAGGATAGCAATCAGCCCCAGCATTTT
.,TRBV7-9,TRBJ2-1,.,CASSFIAEGNNEQFF,TGTGCCAGCAGCTTTATAGCGGAGGGGAACAATGAGCAGTTCTTC
.,TRBV2,TRBJ1-1,.,CASRMDRLYTEAFF,TGTGCCAGCAGGATGGACCGTTTATACACTGAAGCTTTCTTT
TRBD2,TRBV10-3,TRBJ2-1,.,CAISEVAGRSYNEQFF,TGTGCCATCAGTGAGGTAGCGGGACGCTCCTACAATGAGCAGTTCTTC
.,TRBV2,TRBJ1-5,.,CASSVGSNQPQHF,TGTGCCAGCTCGGTGGGGAGCAATCAGCCCCAGCATTTT
.,TRBV5-1,TRBJ2-7,.,CASSLGTHPSYEQYF,TGCGCCAGCAGCTTGGGTACACACCCCTCCTACGAGCAGTACTTC
.,TRBV19,TRBJ1-1,.,CASSIGKRRETEAFF,TGTGCCAGTAGTATAGGGAAGCGGAGGGAGACTGAAGCTTTCTTT
.,TRBV7-2,TRBJ1-5,.,CASTLSGGINQPQHF,TGTGCCAGCACCTTAAGCGGGGGAATCAATCAGCCCCAGCATTTT
TRBD2,TRBV7-3,TRBJ2-3,.,CASSLTTLAGGRPDTQYF,TGTGCCAGCAGCTTAACCACCCTGGCGGGAGGGCGTCCAGATACGCAGTATTTT
.,TRBV2,TRBJ1-2,once,CASSLLANYGYTF,TGTGCCAGCTCACTACTAGCTAACTATGGCTACACCTTC
TRBD2,TRBV6-6,TRBJ2-5,.,CASSYGLAGVGETQYF,TGTGCCAGCAGTTACGGGCTAGCGGGAGTAGGAGAGACCCAGTACTTC
TRBD2,TRBV5-5,TRBJ2-7,once,CASSLALAGNYEQYF,TGTGCCAGCAGCTTGGCTCTAGCGGGTAACTACGAGCAGTACTTC
TRBD2,TRBV2,TRBJ2-7,once,CASTGTSGYEQYF,TGTGCCAGTACCGGGACTAGCGGCTACGAGCAGTACTTC
.,TRBV30,TRBJ2-7,.,CAWSVSYEQYF,TGTGCCTGGAGTGTATCGTACGAGCAGTACTTC
.,TRBV7-8,TRBJ1-5,.,CASSPSGGGSNQPQHF,TGTGCCAGCAGCCCAAGCGGTGGGGGGAGCAATCAGCCCCAGCATTTT
.,TRBV9,TRBJ2-2,.,CASSVGGANTGELFF,TGTGCCAGCAGCGTAGGAGGGGCGAACACCGGGGAGCTGTTTTTT
.,TRBV28,TRBJ2-5,.,CASSGGAGHLLQETQYF,TGTGCCAGCAGTGGGGGTGCGGGACACCTCCTCCAAGAGACCCAGTACTTC
TRBD2,TRBV27,TRBJ2-7,.,CASSFLADNSYEQYF,TGTGCCAGCAGTTTTCTAGCGGACAACTCCTACGAGCAGTACTTC
.,TRBV7-2,TRBJ1-1,.,CASSQALNTEAFF,TGTGCCAGCAGCCAAGCCCTGAACACTGAAGCTTTCTTT
.,TRBV19,TRBJ2-7,.,CASKREARSSYEQYF,TGTGCCAGTAAGAGAGAGGCCCGAAGCTCCTACGAGCAGTACTTC
.,TRBV7-9,TRBJ2-1,.,CASSLKYNEQFF,TGTGCCAGCAGCCTTAAGTACAATGAGCAGTTCTTC
.,TRBV7-6,TRBJ2-2,.,CASSLTNTGELFF,TGTGCCAGCAGCCTGACTAACACCGGGGAGCTGTTTTTT
TRBD2,TRBV7-3,TRBJ2-5,once,CASSLAGGPEETQYF,TGTGCCAGCAGCTTAGCGGGAGGACCCGAAGAGACCCAGTACTTC
TRBD2,TRBV30,TRBJ2-1,once,CAWGLAGAGEQFF,TGTGCCTGGGGACTAGCGGGAGCTGGTGAGCAGTTCTTC
.,TRBV10-3,TRBJ2-1,few,CAISESGGEQFF,TGTGCCATCAGTGAGTCTGGCGGTGAGCAGTTCTTC
.,TRBV6-5,TRBJ2-1,.,CASSTTIRDEQFF,TGTGCCAGCAGTACGACCATTAGGGATGAGCAGTTCTTC
TRBD1,TRBV29-1,TRBJ2-7,many,CSATGQGAHEQYF,TGCAGCGCCACGGGACAGGGGGCTCACGAGCAGTACTTC
.,TRBV15,TRBJ2-7,.,CATSREGHPFSYEQYF,TGTGCCACCAGCAGAGAGGGACACCCCTTCTCCTACGAGCAGTACTTC
.,TRBV19,TRBJ2-4,.,CASSSGRLSGLAKNIQYF,TGTGCCAGTAGCAGTGGCAGGTTATCCGGGTTAGCCAAAAACATTCAGTACTTC
.,TRBV2,TRBJ1-2,.,CASSVRQIPTDGYTF,TGTGCCAGCAGTGTTAGGCAGATCCCGACGGATGGCTACACCTTC
.,TRBV7-8,TRBJ2-7,.,CASSSSRIGEQYF,TGTGCCAGCAGCTCTAGCCGGATAGGGGAGCAGTACTTC
.,TRBV28,TRBJ1-1,.,CASSGYRPDTEAFF,TGTGCCAGCAGTGGTTACAGGCCGGACACTGAAGCTTTCTTT
.,TRBV18,TRBJ1-3,.,CASSPEGGSMGNTIYF,TGTGCCAGCTCACCTGAAGGAGGATCAATGGGAAACACCATATATTTT